The 10 T cell receptor beta chains given below trace back to one sample, sequenced in a study of early T cells in non-severe SARS-CoV-2 infection. TCRdb reanalysed the 5' RACE reads using MiXCR and keeps one entry per CDR3 protein. The sample holds about 52,000 distinct CDR3 sequences, about 9.9% seen once. Sample: whole blood. Receptor source: an adult who was a healthcare worker with PCR-confirmed SARS-CoV-2 infection or an uninfected control (not recorded which).

This clonotype turned up a few times. The V gene is TRBV11-2, the J gene TRBJ1-4; 9 positions match TRBD1. CDR3 length equals 16 residues. CDR1 SGHAT and CDR2 FQNNGV come from the germline V gene. V lost 7 bases and J lost 8; bases outside the gene matches: 14. CDR3 sequence (DNA): TGTGCCAGCACCAACCCAAAGGACAGGGGAAGGGAAAAACTGTTTTTT. Translated: CASTNPKDRGREKLFF. The whole variable domain, filled in from reference TRBV11-2 and TRBJ1-4, reads EAGVAQSPRYKIIEKRQSVAFWCNPISGHATLYWYQQILGQGPKLLIQFQNNGVVDDSQLPKDRFSAERLKGVDSTLKIQPAKLEDSAVYLCASTNPKDRGREKLFFGSGTQLSVL.

The sample holds many counts of this clonotype. CDR3: CASGGRIYEQYF. The CDR3 DNA sequence: TGTGCCAGCGGGGGGAGAATCTACGAGCAGTACTTC. This chain links TRBV9 with TRBJ2-7; perhaps TRBD2 as D (6 bases). The CDR3 spans 12 residues. Germline CDR1 and CDR2: SGDLS and YYNGEE. The V end was cut by 7 bases, the J end by 3 bases, with 11 bases between.

In its sample, this clonotype was seen a few times. The rearrangement uses TRBV7-9 and TRBJ2-7; D is undetermined. This CDR3 region has 14 residues. Trimming removed 6 bases from V and 0 bases from J, with 12 bases in between. Germline V gene lookup returns CDR1 SEHNR and CDR2 FQNEAQ (reference sequence). CDR3 sequence reads: CASSPLTSSYEQYF. The CDR3 DNA reads TGTGCCAGCAGTCCTCTAACCAGCTCCTACGAGCAGTACTTC.

This sequence joins TRBV7-9 and TRBJ1-4; D possibly corresponds to TRBD1 (5 bases). Germline V gene sequence: CDR1 SEHNR, CDR2 FQNEAQ (reference sequence). V lost 5 bases to trimming and J lost 3 bases, with 16 bases between them. This CDR3 has 16 amino acids. In DNA form, the CDR3 reads TGTGCCAGCAGCGAATCCGAGGCAGGGCCTAATGAAAAACTGTTTTTT. Translated, it gives CASSESEAGPNEKLFF.

There are many counts of this clonotype. The genes are TRBV6-6 and TRBJ2-5, with 12 nucleotides matching TRBD1. CDR1 is MNHNY, CDR2 SVGAGI, per germline (reference sequence). Trimming took 5 bases from V and 5 from J; bases not matched to a gene: 6. This CDR3 contains 15 residues. The CDR3 spells CASSAPGQGAETQYF. The CDR3 bases are TGTGCCAGCAGTGCTCCGGGACAGGGGGCGGAGACCCAGTACTTC.

This clonotype was seen only a few times. The genes are TRBV7-8 and TRBJ1-4; perhaps TRBD1 as D (6 bases). Germline CDR1 and CDR2: SGHVS and FQNEAQ. This CDR3 has 16 residues. The V and J ends lost 5 bases and 5 bases respectively, with 18 bases between them. This CDR3 is CASSESAGARNEKLFF. DNA for the CDR3: TGTGCCAGCAGCGAGTCAGCAGGGGCGCGGAATGAAAAACTGTTTTTT.

Sample share makes this clonotype large. CDR3: CASWDLYNEQFF. The CDR3 DNA sequence: TGTGCCAGCTGGGATCTCTACAATGAGCAGTTCTTC. The chain recombines TRBV27 with TRBJ2-1; D not certain. Germline-derived CDR1 and CDR2 are MNHEY and SMNVEV (reference sequence). The CDR3 has 12 residues. The V end was cut by 8 bases, the J end by 3 bases, with 8 bases between.

In its sample, this clonotype was seen many times. The chain combines TRBV29-1 with TRBJ1-1; D call uncertain. CDR1 and CDR2 (germline): SQVTM, ANQGSEA. The V end was cut by 6 bases, the J end by 1 base, with 12 bases between. This CDR3 is 13 amino acids long. In nucleotides, the CDR3 is TGCAGCGTGCAGAAGTTAAGGAACACTGAAGCTTTCTTT. It encodes CSVQKLRNTEAFF.

The V call is TRBV6-5, the J call TRBJ1-1; D ambiguous. The CDR3 is 14 residues long. The germline V and J ends were trimmed by 6 bases and 5 bases, with 16 bases remaining between them. In germline, CDR1 is MNHEY, CDR2 SVGAGI. The CDR3 sequence: CASSPSGRGTEAFF. DNA for the CDR3: TGTGCCAGCAGCCCGTCGGGTAGAGGAACTGAAGCTTTCTTT.

In its sample, this clonotype was seen a few times. The J gene is TRBJ2-1, the V gene TRBV10-1; TRBD2 matches 7 bases. The CDR3 consists of 17 residues. In germline, CDR1 is WNHNN, CDR2 SYGVQD (reference sequence). V trimming: 3 bases; J trimming: 0 bases; junction bases outside the gene matches: 8. The CDR3 here is CASSDLGLAGSYNEQFF. The CDR3 DNA reads TGCGCCAGCAGTGATTTGGGATTAGCGGGCTCCTACAATGAGCAGTTCTTC.